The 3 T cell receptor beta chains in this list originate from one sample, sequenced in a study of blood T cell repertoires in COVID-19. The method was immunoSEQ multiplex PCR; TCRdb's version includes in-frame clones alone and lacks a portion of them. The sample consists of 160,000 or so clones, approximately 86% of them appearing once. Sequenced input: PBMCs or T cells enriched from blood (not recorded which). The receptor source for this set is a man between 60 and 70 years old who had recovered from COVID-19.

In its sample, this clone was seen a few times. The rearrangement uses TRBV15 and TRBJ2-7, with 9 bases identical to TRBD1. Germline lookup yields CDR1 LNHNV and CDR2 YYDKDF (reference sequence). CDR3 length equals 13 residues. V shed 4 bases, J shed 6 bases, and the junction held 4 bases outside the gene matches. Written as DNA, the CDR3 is TGTGCCACCAGCACGGACAGGGGCCGCGAGCAGTACTTC. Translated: CATSTDRGREQYF.

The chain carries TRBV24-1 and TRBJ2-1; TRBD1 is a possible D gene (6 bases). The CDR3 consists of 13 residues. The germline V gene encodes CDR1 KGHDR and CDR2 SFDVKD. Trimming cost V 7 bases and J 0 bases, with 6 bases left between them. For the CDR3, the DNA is TGTGCCACCAGGGACAGCTCCTACAATGAGCAGTTCTTC. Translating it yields CATRDSSYNEQFF.

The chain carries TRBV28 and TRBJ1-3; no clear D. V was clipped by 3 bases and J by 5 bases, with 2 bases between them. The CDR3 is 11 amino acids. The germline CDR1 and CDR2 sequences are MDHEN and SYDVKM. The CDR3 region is CASSFRNTIYF. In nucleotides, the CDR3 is TGTGCCAGCAGTTTCAGAAACACCATATATTTT.